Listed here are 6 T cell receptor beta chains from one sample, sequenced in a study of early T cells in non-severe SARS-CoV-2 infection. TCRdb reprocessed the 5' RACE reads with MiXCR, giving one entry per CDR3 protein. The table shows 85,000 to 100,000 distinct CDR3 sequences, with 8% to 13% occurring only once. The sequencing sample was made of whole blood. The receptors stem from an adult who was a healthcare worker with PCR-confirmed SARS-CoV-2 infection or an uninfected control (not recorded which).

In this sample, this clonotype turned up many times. This chain's CDR3 is CASSLGQAATEAFF. The CDR3, as DNA: TGTGCCAGCAGCTTAGGACAGGCCGCCACTGAAGCTTTCTTT. The V gene is TRBV7-9, the J gene TRBJ1-1; D is possibly TRBD1 (6 bases). The germline gives CDR1 SEHNR, CDR2 FQNEAQ (reference sequence). There are 14 residues in the CDR3. V was pared by 1 base and J by 4 bases, with 10 bases between.

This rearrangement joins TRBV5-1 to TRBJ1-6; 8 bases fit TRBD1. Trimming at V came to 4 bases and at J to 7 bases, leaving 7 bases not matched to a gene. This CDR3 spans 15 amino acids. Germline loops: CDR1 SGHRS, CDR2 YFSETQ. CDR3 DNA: TGCGCCAGCAGCCCTGGGGACAGGACCAATTCACCCCTCCACTTT. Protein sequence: CASSPGDRTNSPLHF.

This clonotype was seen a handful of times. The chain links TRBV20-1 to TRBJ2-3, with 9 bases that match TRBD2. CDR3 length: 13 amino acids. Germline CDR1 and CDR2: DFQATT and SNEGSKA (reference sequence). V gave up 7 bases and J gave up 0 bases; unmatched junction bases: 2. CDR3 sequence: CSVREGSTDTQYF. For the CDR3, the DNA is TGCAGTGTGCGGGAGGGTAGCACAGATACGCAGTATTTT.

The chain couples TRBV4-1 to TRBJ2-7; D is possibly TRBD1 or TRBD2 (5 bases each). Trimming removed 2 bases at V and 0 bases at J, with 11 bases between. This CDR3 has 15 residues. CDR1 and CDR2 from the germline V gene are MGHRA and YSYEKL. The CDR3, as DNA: TGCGCCAGCAGCCAATTTTATGGGGGCTCCTACGAGCAGTACTTC. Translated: CASSQFYGGSYEQYF.

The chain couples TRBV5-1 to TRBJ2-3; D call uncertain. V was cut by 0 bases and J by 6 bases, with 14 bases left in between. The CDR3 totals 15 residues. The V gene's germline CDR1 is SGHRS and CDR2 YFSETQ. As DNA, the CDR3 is TGCGCCAGCAGCTTGGGAGATACTCCATTGGATACGCAGTATTTT. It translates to CASSLGDTPLDTQYF.

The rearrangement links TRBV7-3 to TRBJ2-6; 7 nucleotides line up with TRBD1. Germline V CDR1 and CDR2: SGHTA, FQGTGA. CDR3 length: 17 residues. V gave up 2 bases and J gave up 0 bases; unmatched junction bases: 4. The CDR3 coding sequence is TGTGCCAGCAGCTTACAGGGGGTCGTCTCTGGGGCCAACGTCCTGACTTTC. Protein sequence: CASSLQGVVSGANVLTF.